This note documents a single T cell receptor (beta chain) sequence. Its antigen specificity is not known. Base qualities were left out, and no much larger clone turns up one base away. TCR CDR3 regions were amplified from genomic DNA by multiplex PCR using the deep immunoSEQ assay. For each cell subset, the extracted genomic DNA was distributed evenly across all wells of several immunoSEQ 96-well plates, and each plate served as one replicate. For sorted subsets, roughly 200 ng of genomic DNA, equivalent to around 29,000 T cell genomes, went into each replicate PCR. Purified libraries were measured with a Qubit 3.0 fluorometer, size-checked on a Bioanalyzer 2100, and measured again with the KAPA Library Quantification kit. Each immunoSEQ 96-well plate was sequenced on its own single-read 150-cycle Illumina NextSeq 550 flow cell. Per the source publication's procedure: Because only junctional sequences without quality scores were contained in the immunoSEQ output, filtering matching that applied to full-length reads could not be performed. To assign V/J genes and CDR3, sequences were annotated using PyIR, a Python wrapper for IgBLAST v1.9, with IMGT germline references. Reads were filtered out if the reads had weak V/J assignments (E-value above 1e-6), no CDR3, stop codons, out-of-frame junctions, or ambiguous translated residues. V3J clonotypes were defined as sequences sharing the same inferred V gene, J gene, and CDR3 amino acid sequence. To compute the percentage overlap between repertoires, the number of shared unique clonotypes was divided by the size of the smaller repertoire. Repertoire richness was assessed with RTK rarefaction, the Chao1 estimator, and Recon v2.1 estimates of unobserved clonotypes. For all TCRbeta clonotypes obtained by the gDNA method from several donors, generation probabilities were computed with OLGA. TCRdb took over this immuneACCESS table, retaining in-frame rearrangements with V and J assigned. Such tables are incomplete; in checked studies, under half of the missing clones stem from an unresolved V gene, and the remainder is unexplained. That table supplies the V and J calls and clone size; D and trimming were determined from the DNA. Across this sample there are about 360,000 clones, with less than 75% seen only once. Jointly, the top ten make up about 10% of the sample.

The data are from a study of shared clonotypes between healthy human individuals (dated by TCRdb to 2019 to 2021). Some background on the complete study: Two women and a few men aged 18 to 49 years were included in the cohort. For each donor, CD4 naive and CD4 memory were each run on three plates, CD8 naive on two plates, and CD8 memory on one plate. To increase sequencing depth and limit assay-specific biases, different laboratories used diverse techniques to prepare libraries and sequence TCR repertoires. To estimate repertoire size and how much clonotypes are shared between individuals, the study performed deep sequencing of blood TCR repertoires from 4 to 6 healthy adults. Each donor's leukapheresis produced roughly between roughly 0.9 and 8.9 billion PBMCs.

V was cut back by 5 bases and J by 4 bases, leaving a gap of 17 bases between them. The germline V gene sets CDR1 to SQVTM and CDR2 to ANQGSEA. Measured from the cysteine to the phenylalanine, the CDR3 is 14 residues long. The retained sequence is limited to the CDR3, 42 bases, with the frame set at the first base. The donors were healthy, HIV-negative adults who had no recently reported acute infections or vaccinations. Every donor was a Caucasian adult residing in Nashville, Tennessee, USA. CD4+ T cells were enriched by magnetic negative selection; naive cells were then positively selected on CD45RA, and the negative fraction formed the memory subset. Blood was collected by leukapheresis, and PBMCs were isolated by Ficoll-Histopaque density gradient centrifugation and then cryopreserved in liquid nitrogen vapor phase. Analytical flow cytometry was used to check the purity and quantity of every magnetically sorted T cell population. Genomic DNA was isolated from every sorted fraction and measured by UV absorbance on a Nanodrop 2000c.

What the study reported, not specific to this receptor: Rarefaction of sorted-subset datasets indicated incomplete sequencing despite the large sequencing depth. Estimated clonotype richness was generally larger for naive than for memory subsets. Clonotypes shared by all four sorted-subset donors showed higher generation probabilities than non-shared clonotypes. Because the study included only a small number of donors, the genetic and exposure-history diversity represented was limited. Around 5.4% of naive CD4, more than 3% of naive CD8, around 2.3% of memory CD4, and approximately 0.4% of memory CD8 clonotypes were shared across a few donors. Based on pairwise subsampling, the degree of clonotype sharing among donors was expected to be affected by sequencing depth. Sampling was restricted to blood, and TCR repertoires in tissue are likely to differ from TCR repertoires in blood.

What was sequenced was memory CD4+ T cells sorted from blood. Reading the label with the study, this specimen's cell subset or site is: CD45RA-negative fraction. The source of this sequence is a young man in good health. The chain is made from TRBV29-1 and TRBJ1-1; the D gene is perhaps TRBD1, from 6 matching bases. The CDR3 region: CSVSSRGGGTEAFF. The sequenced DNA: TGCAGCGTTTCCTCACGGGGGGGCGGCACTGAAGCTTTCTTT.